These 5 T cell receptor beta chains came from one sample sequenced in a study of vaccination effects on CD4 cells after COVID-19. Their antigen targets remain unknown. Clones were sequenced by immunoSEQ multiplex PCR, and TCRdb holds only the in-frame ones, with some missing. The table records about 24,000 clones, roughly 80% of them present only once. Antigen-specific CD4+ T cells were expanded (with viral peptide pools) by the ViraFEST assay ahead of sequencing. After around 10 days in culture, the CD4+ T cells were isolated. BNT162b2 vaccine or mRNA-1273 vaccine was given to participants in two doses. Specimen: CD4+ T cells from PBMCs cultured with SARS-CoV-2 spike peptides, collected after COVID-19 vaccination. The receptors were gathered from a human donor who received a COVID-19 vaccine. Some clones in this sample may be carry-over from other donors' samples.

The chain uses TRBV5-1 and TRBJ1-6; D is unclear. V was trimmed by 0 bases and J by 7 bases, leaving 8 bases between them. The germline gives CDR1 SGHRS, CDR2 YFSETQ. CDR3 length: 14 amino acids. The CDR3 region is CASSLETENSPLHF. CDR3 DNA: TGCGCCAGCAGCTTGGAGACGGAGAATTCACCCCTCCACTTT.

The genes are TRBV5-8 and TRBJ1-6, with TRBD1 matching over 10 bases. V trimming: 0 bases; J trimming: 9 bases; junction bases outside the gene matches: 3. This CDR3 comprises 15 residues. Germline V gene lookup returns CDR1 SGHTS and CDR2 YDEGEE. This chain's CDR3 is CASSLDRTGGSPLHF. DNA for the CDR3: TGTGCCAGCAGCTTGGACCGGACAGGGGGTTCACCCCTCCACTTT.

The chain links TRBV6-2 or TRBV6-3 to TRBJ2-1, with 9 bases that match TRBD2. CDR1 is MNHEY and CDR2 is SVGEGT in the germline V gene. This CDR3 has 16 amino acids. V gave up 2 bases and J gave up 9 bases; unmatched junction bases: 11. The CDR3 region has the DNA TGTGCCAGCAGTTACGGAGGCGGGGGGGATCGCAGTGAGCAGTTCTTC. Translated: CASSYGGGGDRSEQFF.

The DNA for the CDR3 is TGTGCCAGCAGCTCAAGGTATCCGAACGATGGCTACACCTTC. Translation: CASSSRYPNDGYTF. V is TRBV6-5 and J is TRBJ1-2; D not resolved. The CDR3 loop spans 14 amino acids. In germline, CDR1 is MNHEY, CDR2 SVGAGI. V gave up 6 bases and J gave up 6 bases, with 17 bases separating them.

The CDR3 sequence: CASSQDINPAIPEAFF. In nucleotides, the CDR3 is TGTGCCAGCAGCCAAGATATTAACCCAGCAATCCCTGAAGCTTTCTTT. The rearrangement joins TRBV14 to TRBJ1-1, with no clear D. V was shortened by 0 bases and J by 6 bases, with 17 bases between the two germline ends. The germline gives CDR1 SGHDN, CDR2 FVKESK. This CDR3 region has 16 residues. Looking up the rest from reference TRBV14 and TRBJ1-1 gives the full variable domain: EAGVTQFPSHSVIEKGQTVTLRCDPISGHDNLYWYRRVMGKEIKFLLHFVKESKQDESGMPNNRFLAERTGGTYSTLKVQPAELEDSGVYFCASSQDINPAIPEAFFGQGTRLTVV.